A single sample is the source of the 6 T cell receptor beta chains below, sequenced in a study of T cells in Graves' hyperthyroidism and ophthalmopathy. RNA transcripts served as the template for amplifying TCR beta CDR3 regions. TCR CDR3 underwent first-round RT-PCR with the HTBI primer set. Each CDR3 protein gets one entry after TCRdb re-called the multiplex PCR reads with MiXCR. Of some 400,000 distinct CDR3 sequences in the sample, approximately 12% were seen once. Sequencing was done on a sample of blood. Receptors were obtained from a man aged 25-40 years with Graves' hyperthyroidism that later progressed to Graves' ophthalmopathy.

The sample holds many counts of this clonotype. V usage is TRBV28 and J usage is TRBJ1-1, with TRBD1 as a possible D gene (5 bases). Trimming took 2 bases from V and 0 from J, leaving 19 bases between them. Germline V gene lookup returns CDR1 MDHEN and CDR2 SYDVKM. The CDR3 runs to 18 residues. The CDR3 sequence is CASSLSFWGLAMNTEAFF. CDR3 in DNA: TGTGCCAGCAGTTTAAGTTTCTGGGGGTTAGCTATGAACACTGAAGCTTTCTTT.

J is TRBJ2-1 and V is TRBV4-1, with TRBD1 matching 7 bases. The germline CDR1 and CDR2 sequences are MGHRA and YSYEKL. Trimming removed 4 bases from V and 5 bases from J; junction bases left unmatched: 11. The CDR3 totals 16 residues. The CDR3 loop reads CASSRPGQRINNEQFF. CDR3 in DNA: TGCGCCAGCAGCCGCCCGGGACAGAGGATTAACAATGAGCAGTTCTTC.

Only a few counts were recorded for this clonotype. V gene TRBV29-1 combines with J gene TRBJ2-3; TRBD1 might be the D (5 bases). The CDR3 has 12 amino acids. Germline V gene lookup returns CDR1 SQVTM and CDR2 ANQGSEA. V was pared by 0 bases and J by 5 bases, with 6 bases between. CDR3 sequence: CSVEEQGDTQYF. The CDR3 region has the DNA TGCAGCGTTGAAGAGCAGGGAGATACGCAGTATTTT.

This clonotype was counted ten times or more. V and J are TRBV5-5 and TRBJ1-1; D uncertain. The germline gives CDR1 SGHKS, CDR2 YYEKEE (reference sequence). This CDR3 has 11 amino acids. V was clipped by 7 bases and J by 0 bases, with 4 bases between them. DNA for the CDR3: TGTGCCAGCCACATGAACACTGAAGCTTTCTTT. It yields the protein CASHMNTEAFF.

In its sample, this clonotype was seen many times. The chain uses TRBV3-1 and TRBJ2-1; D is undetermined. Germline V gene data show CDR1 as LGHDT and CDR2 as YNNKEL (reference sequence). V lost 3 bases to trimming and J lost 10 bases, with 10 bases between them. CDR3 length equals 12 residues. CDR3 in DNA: TGTGCCAGCAGCCACCGACACGGGGAGCAGTTCTTC. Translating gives CASSHRHGEQFF.

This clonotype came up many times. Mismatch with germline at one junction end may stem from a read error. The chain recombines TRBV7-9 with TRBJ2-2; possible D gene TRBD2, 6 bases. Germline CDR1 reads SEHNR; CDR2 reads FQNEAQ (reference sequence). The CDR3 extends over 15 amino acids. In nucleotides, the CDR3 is TGTGCCAGCAGTTTAGCCGGGGGGAACACCGGGGAGCTGTTTTTT. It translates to CASSLAGGNTGELFF.